This T cell receptor (beta chain) originates from a study of shared clonotypes between healthy human individuals. Overall study findings and caveats: With four donors compared, around 5% of naive CD4 clonotypes were shared.

Concerning this clone: No antigen is known for it.

With 5 bases clipped from V and 0 bases from J, the junction kept 2 bases outside the gene matches. The V gene's germline CDR1 is SGHRS and CDR2 YFSETQ. The CDR3 is 15 residues long. Here immunoSEQ multiplex PCR was the method, and the copy in TCRdb shows in-frame clones only, minus some. Here the sample spans around 2.3 million clones, approximately 96% being singletons. The sample comprised naive CD4+ T cells sorted from blood. This sample's subset: CD45RA+ positively selected. This clonotype was sampled from a man aged 18 to 30 in good health. This chain uses TRBV5-1 with TRBJ2-3, with TRBD2 matching 11 bases. CDR3 region: CASRRTSGSTDTQYF. The CDR3 coding sequence is TGCGCCAGCAGACGGACTAGCGGGAGCACAGATACGCAGTATTTT.